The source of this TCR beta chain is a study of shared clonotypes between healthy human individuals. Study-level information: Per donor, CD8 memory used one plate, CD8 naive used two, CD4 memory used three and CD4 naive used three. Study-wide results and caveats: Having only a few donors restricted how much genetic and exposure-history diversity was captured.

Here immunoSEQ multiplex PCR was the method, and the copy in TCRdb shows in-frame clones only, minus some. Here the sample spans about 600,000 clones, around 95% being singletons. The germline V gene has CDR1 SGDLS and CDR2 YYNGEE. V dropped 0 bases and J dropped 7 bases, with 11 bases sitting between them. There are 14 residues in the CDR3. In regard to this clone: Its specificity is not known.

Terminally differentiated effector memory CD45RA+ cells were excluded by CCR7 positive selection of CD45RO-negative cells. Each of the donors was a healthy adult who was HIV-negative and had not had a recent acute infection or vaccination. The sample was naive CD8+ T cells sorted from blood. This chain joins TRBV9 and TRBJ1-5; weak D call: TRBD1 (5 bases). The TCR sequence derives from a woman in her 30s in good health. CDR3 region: CASSVGGEGQPQHF. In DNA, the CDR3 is TGTGCCAGCAGCGTAGGGGGGGAAGGCCAGCCCCAGCATTTT. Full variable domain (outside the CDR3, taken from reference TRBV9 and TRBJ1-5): DSGVTQTPKHLITATGQRVTLRCSPRSGDLSVYWYQQSLDQGLQFLIQYYNGEERAKGNILERFSAQQFPDLHSELNLSSLELGDSALYFCASSVGGEGQPQHFGDGTRLSIL.